This TCR beta chain was sequenced during a study of T cells in Graves' hyperthyroidism and ophthalmopathy (dated by TCRdb to 2018 to 2020). Describing the broader study: Peripheral blood was sampled at the time of initial diagnosis, prior to any treatment. A discovery cohort of about a hundred patients, approximately 45 with Graves' ophthalmopathy and about 58 with stable Graves' hyperthyroidism, was used to find distinguishing TCR V-J signatures. Prospective prediction of ophthalmopathy was tested in an independent validation cohort consisting of 18 to 20 hyperthyroidism patients and around 16 patients who later progressed to ophthalmopathy. The roughly 90 discovery patients were divided at random into training and test sets in a 7:3 ratio. Thyroid tissue and blood T-cell repertoires from more than 5 Graves' hyperthyroidism patients were also compared in the study. After blood sampling, hyperthyroidism patients were treated with methimazole at a starting dose of 30 mg daily, and ophthalmopathy patients were treated with high-dose intravenous methylprednisolone. TCR Vbeta CDR3 sequencing of fewer than 150 peripheral blood samples (43 ophthalmopathy, approximately 80 hyperthyroidism and roughly 17 progressor patients) is reported in the paper.

This clonotype was counted at least ten times. There is no known antigen for this receptor. The record has no base qualities; no much larger clone is one base away. On the study overall, not on this receptor specifically: No statistical method was used to set the sample size in advance, and investigators knew the group allocation. In validation, progression to ophthalmopathy was predicted by the model with 70% to 71% sensitivity and just over 72% specificity, a median of around 6.5 months before onset. A 13 V-J signature model separated ophthalmopathy from stable hyperthyroidism, with around 88% sensitivity and approximately 81% specificity in cross-validation and 80%/75% in testing. Most expanded thyroid clonotypes (frequency above 0.001) were also detected in blood, a finding suggesting that blood repertoires may reflect thyroid immune responses.

A patient counted as having stable Graves' hyperthyroidism if no progression to ophthalmopathy occurred over 18 months of follow-up. Hyperthyroidism patients were newly diagnosed, had a disease duration of under 2 months, and were aged 18 to 65 years. Patients with uncontrolled infections, other autoimmune diseases, pregnancy or lactation were excluded. Diagnoses were established on the basis of clinical symptoms, serum thyroxine and TRAb, thyroid ultrasound, and orbital computed tomography. PBMCs were isolated from 7.5 to 10 ml of fresh peripheral blood by Ficoll-Paque density gradient centrifugation. Trizol reagent was used to extract total RNA, and RNA quality was then checked on an Agilent 2100 Bioanalyzer. TCR beta CDR3 regions were amplified from RNA transcripts. The TCR CDR3 was subjected to a first round of RT-PCR using the HTBI primer set and the Qiagen OneStep RT-PCR kit. Libraries were constructed in a second round of multiplex PCR, after which size selection and purification were carried out. Paired-end sequencing of the libraries was performed with 100 bp reads on an Illumina HiSeq2000. The source study handled its data this way. Raw data were processed with SOAPnuke, discarding reads with adapters, uncalled bases, mean Phred below 15, or no exact constant-primer or identifier match. High-quality paired reads were merged using COPE v1.2.5, and each unique nucleotide sequence was defined as a clonotype. MiTCR v1.1 was used to align clonotypes to the IMGT TRBV, TRBD and TRBJ reference segments. The analysis was restricted to V-J combinations with a frequency above 0.0001, which together covered just over 99% of the repertoires. The TCS score was defined as F50 (clonal expansion) divided by E x V (chaos), with BLOSUM62-based TCRdist calculated between CDR3 peptides within each V-J. Welch's t-statistics and random forest reduced roughly 530 V-J features to 13, which were used in a naive Bayes classifier (R e1071). TCRdb cleaned the public reads at Q25 with fastp, built clones with MiXCR and kept in-frame beta chains. Entries are consolidated by CDR3 protein sequence, retaining the most common genes and DNA. V and J calls and clone size were set by TCRdb, not the authors. The sample table contains roughly 420,000 distinct CDR3 sequences; only one count was recorded for about 15% of them. The top ten constitute around 7.7% of the sample.

Based on the germline V gene, the CDR1 and CDR2 sequences are SGHAT and FQNNGV. Including cysteine and phenylalanine, the CDR3 has 14 amino acids. Only the CDR3 part of the read is kept: 42 bases, read in frame from the first base. V is clipped by 5 bases and J by 1 base, and the sequence between their germline boundaries is 11 bases long. The specimen was blood. This TCR came from a woman between 18 and 30 years old with Graves' hyperthyroidism. In this chain, TRBV11-2 is recombined with TRBJ1-1, with the D gene too uncertain to name. This receptor carries the CDR3 CASSLISANTEAFF. The DNA is TGTGCCAGCAGCCTCATCTCGGCGAACACTGAAGCTTTCTTT.